The following is a TCR beta chain sequence with its context. Its antigen is not identified. This table comes from immunoSEQ multiplex PCR, and its TCRdb copy is limited to in-frame clones, with some not included. The repertoire includes 130,000 to 150,000 clones, under 95% of them detected once, and around 5% sits in the top ten. V was clipped by 1 base and J by 6 bases, with 7 bases between them. CDR1 and CDR2 from the germline V gene are SGHAT and FQNNGV. The CDR3 has 13 amino acids. These data belong to a study of T cell responses to AZD1222 COVID-19 vaccine. The study's findings and limits: Clonal diversity was possibly underestimated, and white British individuals and females predominated among donors.

Sequenced material: peripheral blood, taken on day 0 of AZD1222 vaccination. V and J are TRBV11-2 and TRBJ2-1, with D unclear. This TCR was recovered from an adult in good health. CDR3 protein: CASSLVRANEQFF. The DNA for the CDR3 is TGTGCCAGCAGCTTAGTTCGGGCCAATGAGCAGTTCTTC. The full variable domain, completed using reference TRBV11-2 and TRBJ2-1, is EAGVAQSPRYKIIEKRQSVAFWCNPISGHATLYWYQQILGQGPKLLIQFQNNGVVDDSQLPKDRFSAERLKGVDSTLKIQPAKLEDSAVYLCASSLVRANEQFFGPGTRLTVL.